Presented here are 5 T cell receptor beta chains from one specimen sequenced in a study of read filtering for tumor transcriptome and immune sequencing. From approximately 430 ng of RNA, a library with molecular barcoded alpha/delta and beta/gamma adaptors was made. TCRdb called the reads again in MiXCR, with one record for every CDR3 protein. The sample lists about 58,000 distinct CDR3 sequences; around an eighth were seen once. Source material: a population of CD138-negative cells sorted from bone marrow. The receptors come from a donor aged 40 or over with multiple myeloma.

This clonotype was picked up a small number of times. V usage is TRBV5-6 and J usage is TRBJ2-5, with 7 positions matching TRBD2. Germline V gene sequence: CDR1 SGHDT, CDR2 YYEEEE. Unmatched junction bases numbered 3, after V lost 3 bases and J lost 1 base. This CDR3 region has 14 residues. The CDR3 DNA reads TGTGCCAGCAGCTCGACGGGGGGCCAAGAGACCCAGTACTTC. Residues: CASSSTGGQETQYF.

The V and J genes are TRBV20-1 and TRBJ1-1; D unresolved. Germline V CDR1 and CDR2: DFQATT, SNEGSKA (reference sequence). Trimming removed 6 bases from V and 6 bases from J, with 17 bases in between. There are 13 residues in the CDR3. CDR3 region: CSAFPQLGAEAFF. CDR3 nucleotide sequence: TGCAGTGCCTTCCCCCAGTTAGGCGCTGAAGCTTTCTTT.

This clonotype was counted ten times or more. This chain links TRBV6-5 with TRBJ2-7; 10 bases map to TRBD1. The ends lost 8 bases at V and 5 bases at J; junction bases unmatched: 9. In germline, CDR1 is MNHEY, CDR2 SVGAGI. The CDR3 covers 14 residues. This chain's CDR3 is CASGFRDRGHEQYF. In DNA form, the CDR3 reads TGTGCCAGCGGGTTCCGGGACAGGGGCCACGAGCAGTACTTC.

This clonotype is medium-sized. The V gene is TRBV7-6, the J gene TRBJ1-1, with D hard to call. The CDR3 has 13 amino acids. Between the trimmed V and J ends, which lost 5 bases and 1 base, there was a span of 8 bases. Germline assignment: CDR1 SGHVS and CDR2 FNYEAQ. The CDR3 sequence is CASSPTENTEAFF. DNA of the CDR3: TGTGCCAGCAGCCCGACGGAGAACACTGAAGCTTTCTTT.

This clonotype was recorded at least ten times. This chain uses TRBV11-2 with TRBJ2-5, with D unresolved. Germline CDR1 reads SGHAT; CDR2 reads FQNNGV. The CDR3 is made up of 13 amino acids. With 1 base removed from V and 1 base from J, the gap between germline ends came to 4 bases. The CDR3 DNA follows: TGTGCCAGCAGCTTAGTCGGCCAAGAGACCCAGTACTTC. Residues: CASSLVGQETQYF.